This T cell receptor (beta chain) was observed in a study of shared clonotypes between healthy human individuals. Clones were sequenced by immunoSEQ multiplex PCR, and TCRdb holds only the in-frame ones, with some missing. Among more than 2,000,000 clones listed, approximately 94% were seen once. Germline V lookup: CDR1 GTSNPN, CDR2 SVGIG (reference sequence). The CDR3 totals 15 residues. The ends were cut back, 4 bases at V and 0 bases at J, with 16 bases in the middle. The source of this sequence is a man between 18 and 29 years old in good health. Input material: naive CD4+ T cells sorted from blood. Subset in this sample: CD45RA+ positively selected. The rearrangement links TRBV30 to TRBJ2-7; D is tentatively TRBD1 or TRBD2 (5 bases each). The chain's CDR3 is CAWKGRPGSSYEQYF. Here the CDR3 DNA reads TGTGCCTGGAAAGGTCGACCAGGGAGCTCCTACGAGCAGTACTTC.